The 27 T cell receptor beta chains below come from one sample, sequenced in a study of blood T cell repertoires in COVID-19. TCRdb keeps only in-frame clones here, not all; method: immunoSEQ multiplex PCR. The data contain 150,000 to 200,000 clones, around 84% of them singletons. The material sequenced was peripheral blood. The receptors stem from a woman in her sixties or seventies with COVID-19, enrolled during active disease.

J is TRBJ2-7 and V is TRBV5-4; tentatively, D is TRBD2 (7 bases). Germline V CDR1 and CDR2: SGHNT, YYREEE (reference sequence). The CDR3 extends over 16 amino acids. V lost 4 bases and J lost 1, with 18 bases in between. CDR3 in amino acids: CASSRRQASGSYEQYF. CDR3 in DNA: TGTGCCAGCAGCCGTAGACAGGCTAGCGGTTCCTACGAGCAGTACTTC.

The CDR3 DNA follows: TGTGCCAGTAGTATAGTCTTTAGTATCGGCACTGAAGCTTTCTTT. Its protein product is CASSIVFSIGTEAFF. The rearrangement uses TRBV19 and TRBJ1-1; D unresolved. V dropped 1 base and J dropped 4 bases, with 13 bases sitting between them. CDR1 LNHDA and CDR2 SQIVND come from the germline V gene (reference sequence). The CDR3 covers 15 residues.

The rearrangement joins TRBV15 to TRBJ2-1; the match to TRBD2 covers 10 bases. V gave up 0 bases and J gave up 4 bases; unmatched junction bases: 0. The CDR3 runs to 15 residues. Germline V gene lookup returns CDR1 LNHNV and CDR2 YYDKDF (reference sequence). CDR3 nucleotide sequence: TGTGCCACCAGCAGAGAACTAGCGGGGTACAATGAGCAGTTCTTC. Amino acids: CATSRELAGYNEQFF.

The chain carries TRBV11-2 and TRBJ2-1; 12 positions match TRBD2. Germline lookup yields CDR1 SGHAT and CDR2 FQNNGV. The CDR3 runs to 15 residues. V was pared by 2 bases and J by 9 bases, with 5 bases of the junction left unmatched. The CDR3 region has the DNA TGTGCCAGCAGCTTACGTGGACTAGCGGGAAGTGAGCAGTTCTTC. Its translation: CASSLRGLAGSEQFF.

A few counts support this clone. The rearrangement links TRBV5-6 to TRBJ2-1; 11 bases are a match to TRBD2. V shed 4 bases and J 4 bases; nucleotides not matched to a gene: 13. CDR3 length equals 18 residues. Germline CDR1 and CDR2: SGHDT and YYEEEE. CDR3 sequence: CASSALVETSGEYNEQFF. The CDR3 nucleotides are TGTGCCAGCAGCGCGCTAGTGGAGACTAGCGGGGAGTACAATGAGCAGTTCTTC.

The rearrangement uses TRBV7-2 and TRBJ1-2; TRBD1 might be the D (5 bases). From germline, CDR1 is SGHTA and CDR2 FQGNSA. Trimming removed 2 bases at V and 6 bases at J, with 10 bases between. The CDR3 spans 13 residues. The CDR3 DNA is TGTGCCAGCAGCTTACGGGGGTCGCATGGCTACACCTTC. Its protein product is CASSLRGSHGYTF.

The chain is built from TRBV30 and TRBJ2-5; D is perhaps TRBD1 (5 bases). CDR1 and CDR2 (germline): GTSNPN, SVGIG (reference sequence). Between the trimmed V and J ends, which lost 0 bases and 4 bases, there was a span of 15 bases. This CDR3 comprises 15 residues. CDR3 in amino acids: CAWSVELIGAETQYF. In DNA, the CDR3 is TGTGCCTGGAGTGTAGAACTCATTGGGGCAGAGACCCAGTACTTC.

The chain links TRBV5-4 to TRBJ2-3; D perhaps matches TRBD2 (6 bases). V was shortened by 4 bases and J by 6 bases, with 15 bases between the two germline ends. The CDR3 extends over 14 amino acids. CDR1 and CDR2 from the germline V gene are SGHNT and YYREEE (reference sequence). For the CDR3, the DNA is TGTGCCAGCAGCCGCCCGGGGGAAGGGGATACGCAGTATTTT. Translating it yields CASSRPGEGDTQYF.

The chain recombines TRBV28 with TRBJ1-2; 10 bases agree with TRBD1. J was trimmed by 6 bases and V by 8 bases; bases with no gene match: 12. This CDR3 comprises 15 residues. Germline V gene lookup returns CDR1 MDHEN and CDR2 SYDVKM. The CDR3 nucleotides are TGTGCCAGCGTTGTAGGGACAGGGGCGTGGGATGGCTACACCTTC. Translating gives CASVVGTGAWDGYTF.

CDR3 in DNA: TGTGCCTGGGGGACACGACTAAATGAGCAGTTCTTC. This codes for CAWGTRLNEQFF. The chain joins TRBV30 to TRBJ2-1; a possible D gene is TRBD1 (6 bases). V dropped 5 bases and J dropped 7 bases, with 12 bases sitting between them. In germline, CDR1 is GTSNPN, CDR2 SVGIG (reference sequence). This CDR3 has 12 amino acids. The whole variable domain, filled in from reference TRBV30 and TRBJ2-1, reads SQTIHQWPATLVQPVGSPLSLECTVEGTSNPNLYWYRQAAGRGLQLLFYSVGIGQISSEVPQNLSASRPQDRQFILSSKKLLLSDSGFYLCAWGTRLNEQFFGPGTRLTVL.

The rearrangement joins TRBV9 to TRBJ1-3; D is perhaps TRBD1 (5 bases). The CDR3 extends over 14 amino acids. V was trimmed by 0 bases and J by 4 bases, leaving 8 bases between them. From germline, CDR1 is SGDLS and CDR2 YYNGEE. The CDR3 nucleotides are TGTGCCAGCAGCGTAGAAGGGGCCGGAAACACCATATATTTT. Protein sequence: CASSVEGAGNTIYF.

The chain is built from TRBV28 and TRBJ2-1; TRBD2 matches at 9 bases. CDR1 and CDR2 from the germline V gene are MDHEN and SYDVKM. CDR3 length equals 15 residues. J lost 7 bases, V lost 4 bases, and 8 bases had no gene match. CDR3 protein: CASSSPGLALNEQFF. The CDR3, as DNA: TGTGCCAGCAGTTCACCGGGACTAGCTTTAAATGAGCAGTTCTTC.

The V gene is TRBV18, the J gene TRBJ2-3, with D perhaps TRBD1 (6 bases). The V gene lost 5 bases and the J gene lost 0 bases, with 15 bases spanning the gap. CDR1 and CDR2 (germline): KGHSH, LQKENI. This CDR3 comprises 16 residues. The CDR3 spells CASSSNRVGSTDTQYF. CDR3 sequence (DNA): TGTGCCAGCTCATCTAACAGGGTAGGGAGCACAGATACGCAGTATTTT.

V is TRBV5-6 and J is TRBJ1-2; D is uncertain. CDR1 is SGHDT, CDR2 YYEEEE, per germline. V dropped 4 bases and J dropped 7 bases, with 20 bases sitting between them. This CDR3 spans 15 amino acids. The CDR3 region is CASSLGPVGAGGYTF. The CDR3 region has the DNA TGTGCCAGCAGCCTCGGGCCCGTGGGTGCGGGTGGCTACACCTTC.

V is TRBV7-3 and J is TRBJ2-5, with 8 bases that match TRBD2. This CDR3 spans 13 amino acids. The V gene's germline CDR1 is SGHTA and CDR2 FQGTGA. Unmatched junction bases numbered 4, after V lost 5 bases and J lost 5 bases. CDR3 amino acids: CASSRGGSETQYF. CDR3 in DNA: TGTGCCAGCAGCCGGGGGGGTTCTGAGACCCAGTACTTC.

This chain joins TRBV27 and TRBJ2-3; possibly TRBD2 for D (6 bases). Germline V gives CDR1 MNHEY, CDR2 SMNVEV (reference sequence). CDR3 length: 16 residues. V was shortened by 2 bases and J by 2 bases, with 14 bases between the two germline ends. CDR3 sequence: CASSLGLAPLTDTQYF. The CDR3 DNA is TGTGCCAGCAGTTTAGGTCTAGCGCCTCTCACAGATACGCAGTATTTT.

The chain has TRBV6-5 and TRBJ1-2; D ambiguous. Germline V gives CDR1 MNHEY, CDR2 SVGAGI. Trimming shortened V by 11 bases and J by 4 bases, and 14 bases separated the two germline ends. There are 12 residues in the CDR3. CDR3 coding DNA: TGTGCCCTCTCTGGGAGTAGCTATGGCTACACCTTC. Translation gives CALSGSSYGYTF.

The chain joins TRBV5-6 to TRBJ1-2, with 12 bases that match TRBD1. The CDR3 totals 16 residues. Germline CDR1 reads SGHDT; CDR2 reads YYEEEE. After removal of 2 bases from V and 7 bases from J, the junction contained 9 bases not matched to a gene. CDR3 sequence reads: CASSFGTGGKKVGYTF. The CDR3 DNA follows: TGTGCCAGCAGCTTTGGGACAGGGGGCAAAAAGGTTGGCTACACCTTC.

J is TRBJ2-2 and V is TRBV7-2, with 8 bases that match TRBD2. The CDR3 runs 16 residues. V lost 5 bases to trimming and J lost 7 bases; unmatched junction nucleotides: 12. CDR1 is SGHTA and CDR2 is FQGNSA in the germline V gene. CDR3 DNA sequence: TGTGCCAGCAGCAGGGGGGGACTAGGACTCGTCGGGGAGCTGTTTTTT. Protein sequence: CASSRGGLGLVGELFF.

This CDR3 reads CASSQDPRRGYTF. DNA of the CDR3: TGTGCCAGCAGCCAAGATCCCCGCCGGGGCTACACCTTC. This chain connects TRBV14 to TRBJ1-2; no firm D call. Trimming took 0 bases from V and 8 from J, leaving 10 bases between them. The CDR3 is 13 residues long. From germline, CDR1 is SGHDN and CDR2 FVKESK.

The chain uses TRBV30 and TRBJ2-2; 10 nucleotides agree with TRBD2. Germline loops: CDR1 GTSNPN, CDR2 SVGIG (reference sequence). Unmatched junction bases numbered 5, after V lost 0 bases and J lost 7 bases. CDR3 length equals 15 residues. CDR3 sequence: CAWSVLAGAIGELFF. CDR3 bases: TGTGCCTGGAGTGTCCTAGCGGGAGCTATCGGGGAGCTGTTTTTT.

This chain links TRBV19 with TRBJ1-2; D not resolved. Germline V CDR1 and CDR2: LNHDA, SQIVND (reference sequence). Deletions cut 5 bases from V and 7 bases from J, with 8 bases between. This CDR3 region has 11 residues. CDR3 DNA: TGTGCCAGTAGTTCCAAAGCTGGCTACACCTTC. This codes for CASSSKAGYTF.

The chain couples TRBV6-6 to TRBJ2-1; D ambiguous. The germline V gene has CDR1 MNHNY and CDR2 SVGAGI (reference sequence). The V and J ends lost 7 bases and 2 bases respectively, with 9 bases between them. The CDR3 runs 13 residues. The CDR3 protein is CASIQIPYNEQFF. The CDR3 nucleotides are TGTGCCAGCATCCAAATCCCCTACAATGAGCAGTTCTTC.

The genes are TRBV25-1 and TRBJ1-2; TRBD1 matches 9 bases. Germline lookup yields CDR1 MGHDK and CDR2 SYGVNS. The CDR3 is 14 residues long. V shed 5 bases, J shed 5 bases, and the junction held 6 bases outside the gene matches. CDR3 bases: TGTGCCAGCAGTAGGGGACAGGGCAATTATGGCTACACCTTC. It is translated as CASSRGQGNYGYTF.

The rearrangement uses TRBV19 and TRBJ2-2; the match to TRBD2 covers 8 bases. The CDR3 covers 18 residues. Germline lookup yields CDR1 LNHDA and CDR2 SQIVND (reference sequence). Trimming removed 4 bases from V and 2 bases from J; junction bases left unmatched: 12. CDR3 in DNA: TGTGCCAGTAGTACCCTCTTAGGGAGCGGGGGTAACACCGGGGAGCTGTTTTTT. It yields the protein CASSTLLGSGGNTGELFF. Complete variable domain (other parts from reference TRBV19 and TRBJ2-2): DGGITQSPKYLFRKEGQNVTLSCEQNLNHDAMYWYRQDPGQGLRLIYYSQIVNDFQKGDIAEGYSVSREKKESFPLTVTSAQKNPTAFYLCASSTLLGSGGNTGELFFGEGSRLTVL.

The V and J genes are TRBV6-5 and TRBJ2-3, with D possibly matching TRBD1 (6 bases). The CDR3 length is 15 residues. Trimming stripped 6 bases from V and 0 bases from J, with 13 bases between. Germline lookup yields CDR1 MNHEY and CDR2 SVGAGI. The CDR3 DNA reads as TGTGCCAGCAGCCTCGGACAGTCTAGCACAGATACGCAGTATTTT. Residues: CASSLGQSSTDTQYF.

CDR3 in DNA: TGTGCCAGTAGGGCAGGGGACTATAGCAATCAGCCCCAGCATTTT. This codes for CASRAGDYSNQPQHF. V is TRBV19 and J is TRBJ1-5; D may be TRBD1 (6 bases). V was clipped by 6 bases and J by 0 bases, with 12 bases between them. CDR3 length: 15 residues. Germline CDR1 reads LNHDA; CDR2 reads SQIVND (reference sequence). The variable domain in full, with the rest retrieved from reference TRBV19 and TRBJ1-5, is DGGITQSPKYLFRKEGQNVTLSCEQNLNHDAMYWYRQDPGQGLRLIYYSQIVNDFQKGDIAEGYSVSREKKESFPLTVTSAQKNPTAFYLCASRAGDYSNQPQHFGDGTRLSIL.